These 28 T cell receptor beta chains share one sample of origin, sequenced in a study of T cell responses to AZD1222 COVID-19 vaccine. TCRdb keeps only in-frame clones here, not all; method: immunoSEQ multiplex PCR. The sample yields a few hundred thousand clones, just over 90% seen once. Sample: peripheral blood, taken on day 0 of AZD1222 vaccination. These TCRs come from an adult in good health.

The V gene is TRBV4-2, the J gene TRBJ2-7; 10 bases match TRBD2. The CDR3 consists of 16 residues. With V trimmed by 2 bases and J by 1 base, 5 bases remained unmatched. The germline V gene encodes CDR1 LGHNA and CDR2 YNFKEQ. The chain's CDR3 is CASSQQTSGASYEQYF. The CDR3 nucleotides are TGTGCCAGCAGCCAACAAACTAGCGGGGCTTCCTACGAGCAGTACTTC.

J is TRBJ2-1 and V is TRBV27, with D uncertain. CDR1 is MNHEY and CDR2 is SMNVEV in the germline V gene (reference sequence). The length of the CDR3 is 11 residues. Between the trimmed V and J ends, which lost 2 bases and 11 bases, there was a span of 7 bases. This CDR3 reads CASSLGKKQFF. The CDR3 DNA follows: TGTGCCAGCAGTTTAGGGAAGAAGCAGTTCTTC.

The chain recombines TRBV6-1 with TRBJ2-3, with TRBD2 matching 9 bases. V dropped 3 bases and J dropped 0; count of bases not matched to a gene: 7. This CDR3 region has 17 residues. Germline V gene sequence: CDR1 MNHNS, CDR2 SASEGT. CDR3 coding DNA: TGTGCCAGCAGTGAGCGGGGGGGCCGTACCAGCACAGATACGCAGTATTTT. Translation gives CASSERGGRTSTDTQYF.

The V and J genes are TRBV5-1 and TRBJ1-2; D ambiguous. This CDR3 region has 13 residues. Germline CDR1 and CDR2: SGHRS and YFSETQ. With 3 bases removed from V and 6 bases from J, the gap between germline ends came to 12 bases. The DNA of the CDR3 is TGCGCCAGCAGCTCAACCGGGTCGGATGGCTACACCTTC. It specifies CASSSTGSDGYTF.

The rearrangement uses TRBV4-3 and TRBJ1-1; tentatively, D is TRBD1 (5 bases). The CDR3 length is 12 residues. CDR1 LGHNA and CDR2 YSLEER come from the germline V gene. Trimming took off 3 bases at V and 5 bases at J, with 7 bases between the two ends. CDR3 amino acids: CASSQRGTEAFF. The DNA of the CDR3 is TGCGCCAGCAGCCAGCGGGGGACTGAAGCTTTCTTT.

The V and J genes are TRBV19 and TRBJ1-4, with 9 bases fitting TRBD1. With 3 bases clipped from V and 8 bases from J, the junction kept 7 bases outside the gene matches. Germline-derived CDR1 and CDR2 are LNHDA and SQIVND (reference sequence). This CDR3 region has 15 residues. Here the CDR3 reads CASSITGQGTEKLFF. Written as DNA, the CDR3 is TGTGCCAGTAGTATTACGGGACAGGGAACCGAAAAACTGTTTTTT.

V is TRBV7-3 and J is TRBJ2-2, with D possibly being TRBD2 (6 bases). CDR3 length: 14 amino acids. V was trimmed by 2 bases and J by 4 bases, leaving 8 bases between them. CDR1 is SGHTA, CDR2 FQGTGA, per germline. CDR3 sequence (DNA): TGTGCCAGCAGCTTAGGGACTCCCACCGGGGAGCTGTTTTTT. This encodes CASSLGTPTGELFF.

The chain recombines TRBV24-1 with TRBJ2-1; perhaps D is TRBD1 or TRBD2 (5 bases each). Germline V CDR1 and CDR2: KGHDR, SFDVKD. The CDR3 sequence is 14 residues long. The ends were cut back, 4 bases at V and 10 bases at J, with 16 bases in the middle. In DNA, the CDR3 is TGTGCCACCAGTGACCGGGACGACCGCGCGGAGCAGTTCTTC. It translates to CATSDRDDRAEQFF.

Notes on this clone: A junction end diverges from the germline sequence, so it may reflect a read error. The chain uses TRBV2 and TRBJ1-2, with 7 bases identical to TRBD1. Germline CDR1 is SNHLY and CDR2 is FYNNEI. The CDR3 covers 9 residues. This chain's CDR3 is CASSERGQW. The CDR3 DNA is TGTGCCAGCAGTGAAAGGGGACAGTGG.

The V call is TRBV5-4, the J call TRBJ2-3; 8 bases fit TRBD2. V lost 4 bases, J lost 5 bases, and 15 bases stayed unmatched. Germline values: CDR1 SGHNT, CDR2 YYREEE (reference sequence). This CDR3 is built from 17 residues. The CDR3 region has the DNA TGTGCCAGCAGCCCCGGGGCTAGCGGGCGATGGGGAGATACGCAGTATTTT. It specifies CASSPGASGRWGDTQYF.

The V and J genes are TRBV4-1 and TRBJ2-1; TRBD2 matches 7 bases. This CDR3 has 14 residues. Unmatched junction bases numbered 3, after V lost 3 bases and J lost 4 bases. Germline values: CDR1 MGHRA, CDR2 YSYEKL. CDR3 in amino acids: CASSHLAAYNEQFF. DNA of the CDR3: TGCGCCAGCAGCCATCTAGCGGCGTACAATGAGCAGTTCTTC.

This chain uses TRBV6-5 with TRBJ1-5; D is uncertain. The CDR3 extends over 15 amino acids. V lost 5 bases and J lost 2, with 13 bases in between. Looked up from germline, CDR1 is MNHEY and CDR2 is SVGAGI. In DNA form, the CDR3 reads TGTGCCAGCAGTCCTGACCCAGGTGGCAATCAGCCCCAGCATTTT. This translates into CASSPDPGGNQPQHF.

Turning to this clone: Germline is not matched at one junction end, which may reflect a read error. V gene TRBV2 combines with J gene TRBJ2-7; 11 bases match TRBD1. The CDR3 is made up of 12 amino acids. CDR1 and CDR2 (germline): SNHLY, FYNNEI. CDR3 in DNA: TGTGCCAGCAGCCCGGACAGGGGGCGAATCAACTTC. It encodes CASSPDRGRINF. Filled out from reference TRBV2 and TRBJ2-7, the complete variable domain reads EPEVTQTPSHQVTQMGQEVILRCVPISNHLYFYWYRQILGQKVEFLVSFYNNEISEKSEIFDDQFSVERPDGSNFTLKIRSTKLEDSAMYFCASSPDRGRINFGPGTRLTVT.

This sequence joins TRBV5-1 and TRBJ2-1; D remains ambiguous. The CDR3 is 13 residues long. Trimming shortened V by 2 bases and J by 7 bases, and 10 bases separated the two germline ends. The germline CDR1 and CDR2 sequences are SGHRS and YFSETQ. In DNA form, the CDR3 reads TGCGCCAGCAGCTTCTCAGAGGCGAATGAGCAGTTCTTC. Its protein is CASSFSEANEQFF.

CDR3 in amino acids: CASSVGGRGLETQYF. For the CDR3, the DNA is TGTGCCAGCAGCGTAGGAGGCCGGGGGTTAGAGACCCAGTACTTC. The gene calls are TRBV9 and TRBJ2-5; a weak D match, TRBD2 (6 bases). The germline gives CDR1 SGDLS, CDR2 YYNGEE. Trimming stripped 0 bases from V and 4 bases from J, with 13 bases between. This CDR3 is built from 15 residues.

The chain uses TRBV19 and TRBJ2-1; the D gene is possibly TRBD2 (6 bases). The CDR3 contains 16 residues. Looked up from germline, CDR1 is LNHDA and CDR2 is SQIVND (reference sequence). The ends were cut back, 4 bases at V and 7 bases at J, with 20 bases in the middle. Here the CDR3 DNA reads TGTGCCAGTAGTACGGCGGGAACACTACTGGGGAATGAGCAGTTCTTC. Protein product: CASSTAGTLLGNEQFF.

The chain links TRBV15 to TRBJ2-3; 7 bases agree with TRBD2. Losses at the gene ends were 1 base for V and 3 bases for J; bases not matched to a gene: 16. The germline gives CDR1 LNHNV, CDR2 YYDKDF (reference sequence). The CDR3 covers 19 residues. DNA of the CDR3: TGTGCCACCAGCAGAGGAGGCCGGGAGGAGCGGGGAATTACAGATACGCAGTATTTT. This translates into CATSRGGREERGITDTQYF.

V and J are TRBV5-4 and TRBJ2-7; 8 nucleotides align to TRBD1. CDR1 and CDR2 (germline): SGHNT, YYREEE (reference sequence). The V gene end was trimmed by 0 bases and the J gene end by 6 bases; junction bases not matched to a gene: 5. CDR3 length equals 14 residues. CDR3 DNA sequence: TGTGCCAGCAGCTTGGGCTCCGGGACAGGCGAGCAGTACTTC. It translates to CASSLGSGTGEQYF.

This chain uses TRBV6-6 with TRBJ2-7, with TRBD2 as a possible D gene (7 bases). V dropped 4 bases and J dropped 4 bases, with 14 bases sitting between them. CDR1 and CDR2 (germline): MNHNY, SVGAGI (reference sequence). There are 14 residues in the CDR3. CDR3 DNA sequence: TGTGCCAGCAGTTTGGAGGGGGGGGCTTACGAGCAGTACTTC. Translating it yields CASSLEGGAYEQYF.

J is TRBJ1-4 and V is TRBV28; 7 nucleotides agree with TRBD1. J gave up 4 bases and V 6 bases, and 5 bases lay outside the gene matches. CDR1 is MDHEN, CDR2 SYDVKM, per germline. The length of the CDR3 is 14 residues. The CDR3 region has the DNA TGTGCCAGCAGGTTACAGGGGAGTAATGAAAAACTGTTTTTT. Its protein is CASRLQGSNEKLFF. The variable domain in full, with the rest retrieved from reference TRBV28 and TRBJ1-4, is DVKVTQSSRYLVKRTGEKVFLECVQDMDHENMFWYRQDPGLGLRLIYFSYDVKMKEKGDIPEGYSVSREKKERFSLILESASTNQTSMYLCASRLQGSNEKLFFGSGTQLSVL.

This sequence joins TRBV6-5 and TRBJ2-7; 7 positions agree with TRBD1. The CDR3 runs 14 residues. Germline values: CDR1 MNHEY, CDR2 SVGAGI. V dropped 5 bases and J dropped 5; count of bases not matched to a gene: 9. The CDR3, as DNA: TGTGCCAGCAGTACCCACGACAGGGCGAACGAGCAGTACTTC. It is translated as CASSTHDRANEQYF.

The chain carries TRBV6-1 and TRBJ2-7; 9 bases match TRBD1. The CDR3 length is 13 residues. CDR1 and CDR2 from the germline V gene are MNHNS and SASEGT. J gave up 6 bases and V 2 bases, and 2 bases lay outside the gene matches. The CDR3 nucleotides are TGTGCCAGCAGTGAAACGACAGGGGGCGAGCAGTACTTC. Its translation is CASSETTGGEQYF.

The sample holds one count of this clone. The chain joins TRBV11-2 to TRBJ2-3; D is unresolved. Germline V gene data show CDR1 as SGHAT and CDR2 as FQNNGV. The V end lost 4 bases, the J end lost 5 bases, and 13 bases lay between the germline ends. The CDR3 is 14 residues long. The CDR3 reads CASSSSTTQDTQYF. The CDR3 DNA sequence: TGTGCCAGCAGCTCCTCGACGACTCAAGATACGCAGTATTTT.

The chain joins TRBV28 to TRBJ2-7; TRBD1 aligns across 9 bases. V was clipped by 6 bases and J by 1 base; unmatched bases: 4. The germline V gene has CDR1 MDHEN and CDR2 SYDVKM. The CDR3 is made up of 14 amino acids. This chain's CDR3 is CASRTGGVSYEQYF. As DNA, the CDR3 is TGTGCCAGCAGGACAGGGGGAGTATCCTACGAGCAGTACTTC.

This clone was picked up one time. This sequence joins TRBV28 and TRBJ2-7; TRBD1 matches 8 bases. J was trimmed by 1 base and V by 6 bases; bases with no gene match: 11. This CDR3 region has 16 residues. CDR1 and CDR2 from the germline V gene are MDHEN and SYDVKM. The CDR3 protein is CASSTTGQGVSYEQYF. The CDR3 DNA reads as TGTGCCAGCAGCACCACCGGACAGGGAGTGTCCTACGAGCAGTACTTC.

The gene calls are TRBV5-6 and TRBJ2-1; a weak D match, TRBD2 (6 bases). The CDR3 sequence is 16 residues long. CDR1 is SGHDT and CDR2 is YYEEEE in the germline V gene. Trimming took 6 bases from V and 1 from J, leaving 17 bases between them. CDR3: CASTYVGGPSYNEQFF. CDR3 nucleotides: TGTGCCAGCACCTACGTGGGGGGACCATCCTACAATGAGCAGTTCTTC.

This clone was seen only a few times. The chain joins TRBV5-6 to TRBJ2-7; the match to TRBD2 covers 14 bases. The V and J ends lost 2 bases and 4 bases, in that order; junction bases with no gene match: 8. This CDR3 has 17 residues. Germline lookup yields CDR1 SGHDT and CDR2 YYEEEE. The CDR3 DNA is TGTGCCAGCAGCTTCGCGACTAGCGGGGGGGTCGAGTACGAGCAGTACTTC. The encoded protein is CASSFATSGGVEYEQYF.

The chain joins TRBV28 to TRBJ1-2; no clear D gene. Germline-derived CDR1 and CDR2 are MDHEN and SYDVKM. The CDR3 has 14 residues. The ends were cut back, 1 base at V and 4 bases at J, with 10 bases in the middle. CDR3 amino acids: CASSLYDKFYGYTF. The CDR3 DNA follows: TGTGCCAGCAGTTTATACGACAAATTCTATGGCTACACCTTC.